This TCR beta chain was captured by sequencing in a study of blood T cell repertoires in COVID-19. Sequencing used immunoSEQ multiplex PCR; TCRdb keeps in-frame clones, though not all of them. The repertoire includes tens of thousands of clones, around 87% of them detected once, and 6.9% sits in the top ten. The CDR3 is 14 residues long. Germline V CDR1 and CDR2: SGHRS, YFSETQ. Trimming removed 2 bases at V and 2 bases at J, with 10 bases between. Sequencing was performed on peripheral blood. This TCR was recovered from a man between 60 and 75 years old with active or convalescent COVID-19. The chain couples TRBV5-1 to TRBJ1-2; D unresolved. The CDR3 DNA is TGCGCCAGCAGCTTTGGCGGATCAAACTATGGCTACACCTTC. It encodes CASSFGGSNYGYTF. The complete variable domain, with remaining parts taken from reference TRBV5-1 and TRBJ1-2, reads KAGVTQTPRYLIKTRGQQVTLSCSPISGHRSVSWYQQTPGQGLQFLFEYFSETQRNKGNFPGRFSGRQFSNSRSEMNVSTLELGDSALYLCASSFGGSNYGYTFGSGTRLTVV.